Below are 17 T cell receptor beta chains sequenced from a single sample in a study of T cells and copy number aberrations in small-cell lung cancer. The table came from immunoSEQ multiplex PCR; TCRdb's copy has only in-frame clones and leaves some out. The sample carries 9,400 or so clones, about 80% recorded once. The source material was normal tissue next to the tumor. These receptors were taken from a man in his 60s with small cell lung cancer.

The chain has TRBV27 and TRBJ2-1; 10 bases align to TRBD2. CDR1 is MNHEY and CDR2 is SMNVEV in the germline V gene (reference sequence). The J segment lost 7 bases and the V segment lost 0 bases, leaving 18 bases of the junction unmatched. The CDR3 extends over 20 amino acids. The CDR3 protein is CASSLSSLAGVRFKENEQFF. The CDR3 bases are TGTGCCAGCAGTTTATCGAGCCTAGCGGGAGTTCGATTTAAGGAAAATGAGCAGTTCTTC.

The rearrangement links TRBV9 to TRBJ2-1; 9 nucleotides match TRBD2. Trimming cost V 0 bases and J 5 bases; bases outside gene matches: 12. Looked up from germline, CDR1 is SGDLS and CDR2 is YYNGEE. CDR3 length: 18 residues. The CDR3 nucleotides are TGTGCCAGCAGCGTAGGACGAAGACTAGCGGAGTACGACAATGAGCAGTTCTTC. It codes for CASSVGRRLAEYDNEQFF.

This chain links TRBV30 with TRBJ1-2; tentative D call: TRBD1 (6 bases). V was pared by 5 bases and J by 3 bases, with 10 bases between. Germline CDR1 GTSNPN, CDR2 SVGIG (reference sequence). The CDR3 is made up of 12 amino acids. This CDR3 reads CAWHREYYGYTF. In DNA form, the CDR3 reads TGTGCCTGGCACAGGGAATACTATGGCTACACCTTC.

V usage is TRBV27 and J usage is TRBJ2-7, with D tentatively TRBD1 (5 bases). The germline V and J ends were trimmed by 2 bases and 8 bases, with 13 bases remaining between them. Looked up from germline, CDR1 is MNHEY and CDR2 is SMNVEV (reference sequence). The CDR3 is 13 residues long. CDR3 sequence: CASSLTGPGKQYF. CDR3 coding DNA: TGTGCCAGCAGTTTAACCGGGCCAGGGAAGCAGTACTTC.

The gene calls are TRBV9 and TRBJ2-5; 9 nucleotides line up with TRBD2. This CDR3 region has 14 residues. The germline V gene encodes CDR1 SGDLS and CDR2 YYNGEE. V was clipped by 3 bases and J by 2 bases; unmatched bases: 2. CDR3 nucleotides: TGTGCCAGCAGCGGGCTAGCGGGACAAGAGACCCAGTACTTC. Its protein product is CASSGLAGQETQYF.

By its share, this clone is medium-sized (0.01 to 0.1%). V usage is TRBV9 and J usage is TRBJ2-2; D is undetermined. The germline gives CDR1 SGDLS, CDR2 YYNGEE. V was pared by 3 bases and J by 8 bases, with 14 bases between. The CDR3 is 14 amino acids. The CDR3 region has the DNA TGTGCCAGCAGCGAAAGCAGGTGGTCAGGGGAGCTGTTTTTT. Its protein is CASSESRWSGELFF.

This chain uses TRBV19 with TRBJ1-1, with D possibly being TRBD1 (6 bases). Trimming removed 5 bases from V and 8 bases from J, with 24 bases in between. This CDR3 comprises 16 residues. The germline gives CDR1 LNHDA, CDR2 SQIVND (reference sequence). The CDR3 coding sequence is TGTGCCAGTAGTCCCTACCTTTCCGGGGACACCCTCGAAGCTTTCTTT. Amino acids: CASSPYLSGDTLEAFF.

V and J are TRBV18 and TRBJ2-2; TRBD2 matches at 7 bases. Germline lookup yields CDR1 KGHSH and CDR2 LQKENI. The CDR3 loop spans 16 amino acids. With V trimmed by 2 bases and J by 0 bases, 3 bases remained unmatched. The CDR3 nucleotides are TGTGCCAGCTCACCAGGGCTAGCGGCGAACACCGGGGAGCTGTTTTTT. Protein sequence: CASSPGLAANTGELFF.

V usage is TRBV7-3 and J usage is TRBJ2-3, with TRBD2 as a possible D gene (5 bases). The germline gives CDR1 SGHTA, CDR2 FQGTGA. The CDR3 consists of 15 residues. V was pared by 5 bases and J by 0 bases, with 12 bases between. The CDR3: CASSPREASTDTQYF. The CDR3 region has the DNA TGTGCCAGCAGCCCCCGGGAAGCTAGCACAGATACGCAGTATTTT.

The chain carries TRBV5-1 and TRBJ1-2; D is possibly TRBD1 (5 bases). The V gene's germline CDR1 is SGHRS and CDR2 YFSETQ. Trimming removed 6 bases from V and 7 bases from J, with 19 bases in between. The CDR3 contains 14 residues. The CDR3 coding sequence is TGCGCCAGCACTAGAGGCGGGGGAAAGGGTGGCTACACCTTC. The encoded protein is CASTRGGGKGGYTF.

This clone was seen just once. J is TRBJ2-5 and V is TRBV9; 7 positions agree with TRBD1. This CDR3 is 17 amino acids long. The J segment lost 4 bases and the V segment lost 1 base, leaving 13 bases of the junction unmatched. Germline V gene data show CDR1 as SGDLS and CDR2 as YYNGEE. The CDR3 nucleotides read TGTGCCAGCAGCGTATTCGGGGCAGGGGGTCCCGGAGAGACCCAGTACTTC. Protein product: CASSVFGAGGPGETQYF.

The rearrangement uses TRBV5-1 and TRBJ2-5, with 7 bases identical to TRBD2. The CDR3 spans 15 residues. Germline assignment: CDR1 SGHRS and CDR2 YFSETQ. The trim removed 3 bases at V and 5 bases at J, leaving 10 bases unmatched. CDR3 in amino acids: CASSWGGDVSETQYF. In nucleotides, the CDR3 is TGCGCCAGCAGCTGGGGGGGGGATGTGTCGGAGACCCAGTACTTC.

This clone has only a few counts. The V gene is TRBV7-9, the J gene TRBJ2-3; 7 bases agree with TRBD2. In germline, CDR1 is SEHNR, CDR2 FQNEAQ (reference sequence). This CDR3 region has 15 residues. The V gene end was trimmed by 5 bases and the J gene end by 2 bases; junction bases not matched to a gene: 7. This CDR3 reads CASSPGLGATDTQYF. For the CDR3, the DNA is TGTGCCAGCAGCCCTGGACTAGGGGCCACAGATACGCAGTATTTT.

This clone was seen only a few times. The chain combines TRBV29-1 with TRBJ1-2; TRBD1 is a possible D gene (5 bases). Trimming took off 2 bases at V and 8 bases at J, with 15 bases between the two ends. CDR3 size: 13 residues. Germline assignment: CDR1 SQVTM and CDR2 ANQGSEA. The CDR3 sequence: CSVENQGAGGYTF. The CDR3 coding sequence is TGCAGCGTTGAAAATCAAGGGGCTGGAGGCTACACCTTC.

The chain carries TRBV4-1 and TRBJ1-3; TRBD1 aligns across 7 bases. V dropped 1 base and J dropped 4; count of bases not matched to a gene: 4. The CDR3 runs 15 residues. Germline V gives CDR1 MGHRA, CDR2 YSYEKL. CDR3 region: CASSQGRGSGNTIYF. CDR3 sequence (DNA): TGCGCCAGCAGCCAAGGCAGGGGGTCAGGAAACACCATATATTTT.

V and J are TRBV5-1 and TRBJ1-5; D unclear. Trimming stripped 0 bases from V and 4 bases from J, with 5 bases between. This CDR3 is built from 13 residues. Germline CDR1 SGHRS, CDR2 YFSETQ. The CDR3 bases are TGCGCCAGCAGCTTGGGGTTAAATCAGCCCCAGCATTTT. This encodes CASSLGLNQPQHF.

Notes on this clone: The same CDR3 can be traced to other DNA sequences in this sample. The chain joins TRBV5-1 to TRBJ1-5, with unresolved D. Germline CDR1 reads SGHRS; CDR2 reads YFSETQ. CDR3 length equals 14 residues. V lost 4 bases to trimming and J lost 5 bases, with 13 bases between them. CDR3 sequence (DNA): TGCGCCAGCAGCCCGGAGAGGCCGGATCAGCCCCAGCATTTT. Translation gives CASSPERPDQPQHF.